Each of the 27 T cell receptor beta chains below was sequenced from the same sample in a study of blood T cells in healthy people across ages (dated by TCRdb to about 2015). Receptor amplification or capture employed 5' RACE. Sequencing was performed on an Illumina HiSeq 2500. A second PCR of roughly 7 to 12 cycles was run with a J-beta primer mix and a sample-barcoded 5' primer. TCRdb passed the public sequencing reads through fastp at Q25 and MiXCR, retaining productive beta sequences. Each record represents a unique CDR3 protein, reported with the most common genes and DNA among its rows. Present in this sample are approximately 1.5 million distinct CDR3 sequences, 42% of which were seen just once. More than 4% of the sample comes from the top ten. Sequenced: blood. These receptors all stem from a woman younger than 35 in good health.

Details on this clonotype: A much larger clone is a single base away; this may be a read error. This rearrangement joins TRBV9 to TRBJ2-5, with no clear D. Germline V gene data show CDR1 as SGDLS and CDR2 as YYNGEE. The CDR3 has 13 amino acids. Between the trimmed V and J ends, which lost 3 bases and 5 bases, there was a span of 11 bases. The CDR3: CASSARVRETQYF. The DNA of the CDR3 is TGTGCCAGCAGCGCCCGGGTGAGGGAGACCCAGTACTTC.

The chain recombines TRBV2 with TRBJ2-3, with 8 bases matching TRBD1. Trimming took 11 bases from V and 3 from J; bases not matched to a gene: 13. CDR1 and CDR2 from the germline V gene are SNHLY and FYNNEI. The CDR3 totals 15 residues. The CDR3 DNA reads TGTGCCTCACATGAGGACAGGGCCTCGACAGATACGCAGTATTTT. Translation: CASHEDRASTDTQYF.

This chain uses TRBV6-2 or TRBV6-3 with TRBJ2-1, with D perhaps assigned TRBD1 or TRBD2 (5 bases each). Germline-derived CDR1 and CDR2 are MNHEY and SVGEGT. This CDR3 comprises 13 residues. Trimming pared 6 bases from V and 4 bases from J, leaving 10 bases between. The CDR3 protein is CASRRGPYNEQFF. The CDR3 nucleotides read TGTGCCAGCAGGAGGGGCCCATACAATGAGCAGTTCTTC.

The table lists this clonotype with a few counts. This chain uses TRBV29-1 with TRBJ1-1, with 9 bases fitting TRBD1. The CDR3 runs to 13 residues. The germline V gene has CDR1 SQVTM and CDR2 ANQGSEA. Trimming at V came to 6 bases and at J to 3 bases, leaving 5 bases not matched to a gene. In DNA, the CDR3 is TGCAGCGTAACGACAGGGGGTTACACTGAAGCTTTCTTT. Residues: CSVTTGGYTEAFF.

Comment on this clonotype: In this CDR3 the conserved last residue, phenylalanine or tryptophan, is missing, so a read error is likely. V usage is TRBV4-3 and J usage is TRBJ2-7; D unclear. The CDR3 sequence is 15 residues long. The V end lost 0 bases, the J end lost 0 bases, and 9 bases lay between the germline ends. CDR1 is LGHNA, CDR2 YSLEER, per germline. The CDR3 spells CASSQESHSSYEQYI. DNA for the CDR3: TGCGCCAGCAGCCAAGAGTCCCACAGCTCCTACGAGCAGTACATC.

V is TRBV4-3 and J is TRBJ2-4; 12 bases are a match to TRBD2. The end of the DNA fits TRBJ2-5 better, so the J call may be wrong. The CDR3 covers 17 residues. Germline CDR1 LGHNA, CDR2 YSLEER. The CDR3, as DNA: TGCGCCAGCAGCCAAAATACCGGACTAGCGGGGTTGGAGACCCAGTACTTC. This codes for CASSQNTGLAGLETQYF.

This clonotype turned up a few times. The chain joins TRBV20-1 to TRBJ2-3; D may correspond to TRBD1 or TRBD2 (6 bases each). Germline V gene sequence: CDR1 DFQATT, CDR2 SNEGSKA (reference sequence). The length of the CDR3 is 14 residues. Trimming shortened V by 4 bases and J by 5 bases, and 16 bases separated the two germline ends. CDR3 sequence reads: CSANKGGRGDTQYF. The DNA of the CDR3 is TGCAGTGCTAATAAGGGGGGCAGGGGAGATACGCAGTATTTT.

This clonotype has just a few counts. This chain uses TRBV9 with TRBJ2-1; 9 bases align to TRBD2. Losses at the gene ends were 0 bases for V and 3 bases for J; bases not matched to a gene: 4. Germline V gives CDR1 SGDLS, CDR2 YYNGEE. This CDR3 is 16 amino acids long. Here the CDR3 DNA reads TGTGCCAGCAGCGTAGGTTTTAGCGGGGGCTACAATGAGCAGTTCTTC. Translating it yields CASSVGFSGGYNEQFF.

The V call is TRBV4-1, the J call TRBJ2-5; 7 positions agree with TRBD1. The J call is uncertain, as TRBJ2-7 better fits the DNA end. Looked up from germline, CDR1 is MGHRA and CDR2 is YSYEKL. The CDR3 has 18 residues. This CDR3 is CASSQDQGTALLVYEQYF. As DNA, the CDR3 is TGCGCCAGCAGCCAAGATCAGGGGACAGCCCTACTCGTCTACGAGCAGTACTTC.

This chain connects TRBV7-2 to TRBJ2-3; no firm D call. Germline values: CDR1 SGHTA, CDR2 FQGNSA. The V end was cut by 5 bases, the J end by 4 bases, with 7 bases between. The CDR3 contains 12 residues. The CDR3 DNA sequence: TGTGCCAGCAGCCCCTGGCCAGATACGCAGTATTTT. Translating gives CASSPWPDTQYF.

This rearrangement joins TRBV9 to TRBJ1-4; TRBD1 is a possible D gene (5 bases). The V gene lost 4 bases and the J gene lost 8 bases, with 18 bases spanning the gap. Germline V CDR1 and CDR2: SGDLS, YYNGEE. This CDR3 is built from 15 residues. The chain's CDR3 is CASSPTTPEGEKLFF. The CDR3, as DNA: TGTGCCAGCAGCCCCACGACCCCGGAGGGGGAAAAACTGTTTTTT. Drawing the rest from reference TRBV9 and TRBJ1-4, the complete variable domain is DSGVTQTPKHLITATGQRVTLRCSPRSGDLSVYWYQQSLDQGLQFLIQYYNGEERAKGNILERFSAQQFPDLHSELNLSSLELGDSALYFCASSPTTPEGEKLFFGSGTQLSVL.

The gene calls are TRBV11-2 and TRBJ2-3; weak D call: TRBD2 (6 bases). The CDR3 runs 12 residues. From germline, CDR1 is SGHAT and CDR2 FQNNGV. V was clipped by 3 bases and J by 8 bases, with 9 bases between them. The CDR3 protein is CASSLTSTTQYF. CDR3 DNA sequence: TGTGCCAGCAGCTTGACTAGTACTACGCAGTATTTT.

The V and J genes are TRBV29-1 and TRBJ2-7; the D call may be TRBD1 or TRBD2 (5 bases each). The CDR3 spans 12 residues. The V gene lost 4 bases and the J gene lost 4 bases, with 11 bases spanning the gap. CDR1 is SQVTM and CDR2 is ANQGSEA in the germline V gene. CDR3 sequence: CSVGGPGYEQYF. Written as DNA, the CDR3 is TGCAGCGTTGGGGGACCGGGATACGAGCAGTACTTC.

CDR3 sequence reads: CASSEGFNDYNEQFF. In nucleotides, the CDR3 is TGTGCCAGCAGCGAGGGGTTTAACGATTACAATGAGCAGTTCTTC. J is TRBJ2-1 and V is TRBV11-1, with D perhaps TRBD1 or TRBD2 (5 bases each). Trimming took off 5 bases at V and 4 bases at J, with 15 bases between the two ends. CDR3 size: 15 residues. CDR1 and CDR2 from the germline V gene are SGHAT and FQDESV (reference sequence). Full variable domain (rest looked up from reference TRBV11-1 and TRBJ2-1): EAEVAQSPRYKITEKSQAVAFWCDPISGHATLYWYRQILGQGPELLVQFQDESVVDDSQLPKDRFSAERLKGVDSTLKIQPAELGDSAMYLCASSEGFNDYNEQFFGPGTRLTVL.

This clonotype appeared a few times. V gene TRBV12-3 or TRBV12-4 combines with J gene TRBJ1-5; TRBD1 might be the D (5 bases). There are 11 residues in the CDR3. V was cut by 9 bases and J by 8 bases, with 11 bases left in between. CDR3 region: CASQGTEPQHF. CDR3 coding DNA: TGTGCCAGTCAGGGAACGGAGCCCCAGCATTTT.

DNA for the CDR3: TGCAGTGCTAGAGATGAGGGGACGGCTACTAACTATGGCTACACCTTC. Its translation: CSARDEGTATNYGYTF. V usage is TRBV20-1 and J usage is TRBJ1-2, with D perhaps TRBD1 (5 bases). The V end was cut by 0 bases, the J end by 0 bases, with 14 bases between. This CDR3 is 16 amino acids long. CDR1 is DFQATT and CDR2 is SNEGSKA in the germline V gene (reference sequence).

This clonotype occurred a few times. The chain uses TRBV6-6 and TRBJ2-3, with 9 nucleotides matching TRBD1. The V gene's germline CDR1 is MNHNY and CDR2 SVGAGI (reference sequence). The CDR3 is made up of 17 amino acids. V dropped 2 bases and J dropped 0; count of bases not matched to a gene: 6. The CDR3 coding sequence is TGTGCCAGCAGTTACCCATCCGGGACAGGGAGCACAGATACGCAGTATTTT. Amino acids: CASSYPSGTGSTDTQYF.

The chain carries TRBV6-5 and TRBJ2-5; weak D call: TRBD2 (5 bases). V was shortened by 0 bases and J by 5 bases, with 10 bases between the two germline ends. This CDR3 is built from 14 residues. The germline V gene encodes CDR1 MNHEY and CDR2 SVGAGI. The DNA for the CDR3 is TGTGCCAGCAGTTACTCATCTAGCCTTGAGACCCAGTACTTC. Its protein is CASSYSSSLETQYF.

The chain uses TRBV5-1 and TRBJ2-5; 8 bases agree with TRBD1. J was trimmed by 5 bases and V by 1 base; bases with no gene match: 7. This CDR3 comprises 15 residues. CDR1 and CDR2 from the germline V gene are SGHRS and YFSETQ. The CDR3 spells CASSLWTGSRETQYF. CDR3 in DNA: TGCGCCAGCAGCTTGTGGACAGGGAGCCGGGAGACCCAGTACTTC.

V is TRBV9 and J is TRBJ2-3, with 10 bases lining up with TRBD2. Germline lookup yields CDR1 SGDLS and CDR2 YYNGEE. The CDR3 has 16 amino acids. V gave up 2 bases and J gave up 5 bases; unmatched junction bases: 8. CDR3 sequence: CASSVSGGSFRDTQYF. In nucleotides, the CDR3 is TGTGCCAGCAGCGTTAGCGGGGGGTCTTTTAGAGATACGCAGTATTTT.

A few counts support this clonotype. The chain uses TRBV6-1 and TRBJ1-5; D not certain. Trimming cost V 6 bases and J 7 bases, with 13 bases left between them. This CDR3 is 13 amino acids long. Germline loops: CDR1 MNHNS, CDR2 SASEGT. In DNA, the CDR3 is TGTGCCAGCAGGAAGGGTGTAGAACAGCCCCAGCATTTT. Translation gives CASRKGVEQPQHF.

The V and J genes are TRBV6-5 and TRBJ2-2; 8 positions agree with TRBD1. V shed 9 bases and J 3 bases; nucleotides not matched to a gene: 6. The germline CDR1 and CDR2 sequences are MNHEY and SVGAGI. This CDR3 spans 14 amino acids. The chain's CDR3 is CASRQGTHTGELFF. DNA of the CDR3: TGTGCCAGTAGACAGGGGACACACACCGGGGAGCTGTTTTTT.

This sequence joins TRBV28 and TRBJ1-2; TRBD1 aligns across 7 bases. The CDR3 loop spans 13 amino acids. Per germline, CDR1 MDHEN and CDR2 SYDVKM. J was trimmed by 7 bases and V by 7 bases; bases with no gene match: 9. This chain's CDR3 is CASTYRQGSGYTF. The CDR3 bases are TGTGCCAGCACCTACCGACAGGGCTCTGGCTACACCTTC.

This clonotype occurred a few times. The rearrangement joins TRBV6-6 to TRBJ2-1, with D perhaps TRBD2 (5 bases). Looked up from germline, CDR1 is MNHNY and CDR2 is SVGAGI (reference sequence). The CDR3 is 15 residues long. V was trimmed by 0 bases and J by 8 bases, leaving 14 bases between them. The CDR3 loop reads CASSYSGLSEDEQFF. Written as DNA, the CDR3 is TGTGCCAGCAGTTACTCAGGGCTTTCGGAGGATGAGCAGTTCTTC.

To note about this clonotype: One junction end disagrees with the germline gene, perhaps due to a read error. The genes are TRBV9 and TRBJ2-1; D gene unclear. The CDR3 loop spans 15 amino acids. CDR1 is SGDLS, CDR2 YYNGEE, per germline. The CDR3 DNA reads TGTGCCAGCAGCGCAAGAGTGAGCTCCTACAAGGAGCAGTTCTTC. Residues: CASSARVSSYKEQFF.

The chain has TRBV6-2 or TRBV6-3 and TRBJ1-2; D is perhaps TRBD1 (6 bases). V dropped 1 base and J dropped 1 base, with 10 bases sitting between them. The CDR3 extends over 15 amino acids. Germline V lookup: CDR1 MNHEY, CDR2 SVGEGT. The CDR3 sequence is CASSYYGGYNYGYTF. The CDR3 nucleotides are TGTGCCAGCAGTTACTACGGGGGCTATAACTATGGCTACACCTTC.

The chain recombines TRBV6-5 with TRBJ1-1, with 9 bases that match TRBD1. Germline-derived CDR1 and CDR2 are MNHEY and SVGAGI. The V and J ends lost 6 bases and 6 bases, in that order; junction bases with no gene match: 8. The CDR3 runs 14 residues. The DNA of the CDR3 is TGTGCCAGCAGCCCCGGACAGGGGTTGGCTGAAGCTTTCTTT. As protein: CASSPGQGLAEAFF.